The clone carrying this T cell receptor beta chain was counted once. Input was 2 to 2.5 ug genomic DNA, or all available if less. The protocol was immunoSEQ multiplex PCR, while the TCRdb copy is restricted to in-frame clones and leaves out a portion. The sample lists around 60,000 clones; around 85% were seen once. Regarding time point: after dendritic cell vaccination, including at tumor progression/relapse. The data belong to a study of glioma-infiltrating T cells after dendritic cell vaccination. Study overall: Samples are from glioblastoma patients in Phase I and II dendritic cell vaccine trials.

Germline values: CDR1 SGHVS, CDR2 FQNEAQ. The CDR3 is made up of 17 amino acids. After removal of 5 bases from V and 7 bases from J, the junction contained 16 bases not matched to a gene. The clonotype originates from a human donor with glioblastoma. The sequencing here drew on blood, taken after dendritic cell vaccination. This rearrangement joins TRBV7-8 to TRBJ2-2; TRBD1 agrees at 7 bases. In DNA form, the CDR3 reads TGTGCCAGCAGCCCGAAGGTCTCGCAGGGGGTCGTCGGGGAGCTGTTTTTT. Protein product: CASSPKVSQGVVGELFF.